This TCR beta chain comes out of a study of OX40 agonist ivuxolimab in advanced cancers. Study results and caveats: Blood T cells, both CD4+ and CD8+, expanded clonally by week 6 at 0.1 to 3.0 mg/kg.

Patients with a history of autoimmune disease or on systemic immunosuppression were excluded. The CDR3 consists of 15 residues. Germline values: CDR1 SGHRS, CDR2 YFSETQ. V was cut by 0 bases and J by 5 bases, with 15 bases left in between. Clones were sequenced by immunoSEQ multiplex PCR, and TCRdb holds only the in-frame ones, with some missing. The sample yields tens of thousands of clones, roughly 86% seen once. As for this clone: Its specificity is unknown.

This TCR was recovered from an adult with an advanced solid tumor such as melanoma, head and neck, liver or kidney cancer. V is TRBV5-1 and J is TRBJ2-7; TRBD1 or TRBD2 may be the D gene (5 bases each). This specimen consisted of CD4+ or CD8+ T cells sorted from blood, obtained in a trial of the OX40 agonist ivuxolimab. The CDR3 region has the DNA TGCGCCAGCAGCTTGGCGCCCGGGGCGTCAAACGAGCAGTACTTC. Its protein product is CASSLAPGASNEQYF.